This T cell receptor (beta chain) was profiled in a study of shared clonotypes between healthy human individuals. Study-wide context: Ranging from 18 to 49 in age, donors were two women and a few men. Per donor, three plates held CD4 naive cells, three held CD4 memory, two held CD8 naive and one held CD8 memory.

Replicate PCRs for sorted subsets used approximately 190 ng DNA; this equaled 25,000 to 30,000 T cell genomes. TCRdb's copy holds only in-frame clones and misses some; the assay was immunoSEQ multiplex PCR. The sample yields about 1.5 million clones, approximately 98% seen once. The study drew its donors from healthy HIV-negative adults without recent acute infections or vaccinations. Per the germline V gene, CDR1 is SGHAT and CDR2 is FQNNGV. This CDR3 is 14 amino acids long. V lost 5 bases and J lost 8, with 15 bases in between. This chain links TRBV11-2 with TRBJ1-4; perhaps TRBD1 as D (5 bases). Sequencing used naive CD4+ T cells sorted from blood. Subset denoted: CD45RA+ positively selected. The source is a man aged 25-45 years in good health. The CDR3 DNA sequence: TGTGCCAGCAGCACCGGGACGCTTAAAGAAAAACTGTTTTTT. Protein sequence: CASSTGTLKEKLFF. The whole variable domain, filled in from reference TRBV11-2 and TRBJ1-4, reads EAGVAQSPRYKIIEKRQSVAFWCNPISGHATLYWYQQILGQGPKLLIQFQNNGVVDDSQLPKDRFSAERLKGVDSTLKIQPAKLEDSAVYLCASSTGTLKEKLFFGSGTQLSVL.